These 19 T cell receptor beta chains came from one sample sequenced in a study of T cell responses to AZD1222 COVID-19 vaccine. Profiled with immunoSEQ multiplex PCR; TCRdb holds only in-frame clones, not every one. Of some 120,000 clones detected, 85% to 90% appear once; the ten largest clones hold just over 9.5%. Sequenced material: peripheral blood, taken on day 0 of AZD1222 vaccination. The receptors here all came from an adult in good health.

The chain recombines TRBV7-9 with TRBJ2-7; 8 bases line up with TRBD1. The germline V gene has CDR1 SEHNR and CDR2 FQNEAQ (reference sequence). This CDR3 is built from 17 residues. V was clipped by 1 base and J by 2 bases; unmatched bases: 10. The CDR3 sequence is CASSLVGGRTGTYEQYF. The CDR3 bases are TGTGCCAGCAGCTTAGTAGGTGGACGGACAGGGACCTACGAGCAGTACTTC.

This chain connects TRBV10-1 to TRBJ1-6, with TRBD1 as a possible D gene (5 bases). Germline-derived CDR1 and CDR2 are WNHNN and SYGVQD (reference sequence). Trimming took off 8 bases at V and 2 bases at J, with 16 bases between the two ends. The CDR3 loop spans 16 amino acids. The CDR3: CASAPQGLTYNSPLHF. CDR3 DNA sequence: TGCGCCAGCGCCCCCCAGGGTCTCACCTATAATTCACCCCTCCACTTT.

The J gene is TRBJ1-2, the V gene TRBV5-4; D possibly corresponds to TRBD1 (6 bases). V lost 4 bases and J lost 4, with 8 bases in between. The CDR3 totals 12 residues. In germline, CDR1 is SGHNT, CDR2 YYREEE (reference sequence). The CDR3 loop reads CASSTGFYGYTF. The CDR3 DNA follows: TGTGCCAGCAGCACAGGGTTCTATGGCTACACCTTC. Full variable domain (remainder filled in from reference TRBV5-4 and TRBJ1-2): ETGVTQSPTHLIKTRGQQVTLRCSSQSGHNTVSWYQQALGQGPQFIFQYYREEENGRGNFPPRFSGLQFPNYSSELNVNALELDDSALYLCASSTGFYGYTFGSGTRLTVV.

The rearrangement joins TRBV19 to TRBJ1-1; tentative D call: TRBD1 (6 bases). Germline V CDR1 and CDR2: LNHDA, SQIVND (reference sequence). The CDR3 runs to 15 residues. The V end was cut by 4 bases, the J end by 5 bases, with 17 bases between. The CDR3 sequence is CASSRPQGRRTEAFF. The CDR3 DNA reads as TGTGCCAGTAGTAGGCCCCAGGGGCGACGAACTGAAGCTTTCTTT.

The V and J genes are TRBV5-1 and TRBJ1-2; 7 nucleotides match TRBD1. The CDR3 consists of 14 residues. Germline V CDR1 and CDR2: SGHRS, YFSETQ. V gave up 3 bases and J gave up 0 bases; unmatched junction bases: 2. The DNA of the CDR3 is TGCGCCAGCAGCTCGGGGACAGCTAACTATGGCTACACCTTC. Amino acid sequence: CASSSGTANYGYTF.

The V gene is TRBV5-1, the J gene TRBJ2-7; D is perhaps TRBD1 or TRBD2 (5 bases each). The CDR3 contains 15 residues. The V and J ends lost 2 bases and 0 bases respectively, with 12 bases between them. Germline values: CDR1 SGHRS, CDR2 YFSETQ. The CDR3 reads CASSFGASNSYEQYF. CDR3 bases: TGCGCCAGCAGCTTCGGGGCGAGCAACTCCTACGAGCAGTACTTC. The whole variable domain, filled in from reference TRBV5-1 and TRBJ2-7, reads KAGVTQTPRYLIKTRGQQVTLSCSPISGHRSVSWYQQTPGQGLQFLFEYFSETQRNKGNFPGRFSGRQFSNSRSEMNVSTLELGDSALYLCASSFGASNSYEQYFGPGTRLTVT.

The rearrangement joins TRBV6-5 to TRBJ1-2, with D maybe TRBD1 (5 bases). The germline V gene encodes CDR1 MNHEY and CDR2 SVGAGI. V gave up 9 bases and J gave up 6 bases, with 11 bases separating them. The CDR3 is 11 residues long. This CDR3 is CASQGWDGYTF. In DNA, the CDR3 is TGTGCCAGTCAGGGTTGGGATGGCTACACCTTC.

This clone was detected only a few times. The chain recombines TRBV6-5 with TRBJ2-7, with 9 bases fitting TRBD1. Germline loops: CDR1 MNHEY, CDR2 SVGAGI. The CDR3 spans 15 residues. The V and J ends lost 5 bases and 0 bases, in that order; junction bases with no gene match: 5. Written as DNA, the CDR3 is TGTGCCAGCAGTCCCGGGACAGGGTTCTCCTACGAGCAGTACTTC. As protein: CASSPGTGFSYEQYF.

The gene calls are TRBV2 and TRBJ2-1; perhaps TRBD1 as D (6 bases). V lost 2 bases and J 4 bases, leaving 12 bases between the germline ends. The CDR3 totals 15 residues. Germline V gene lookup returns CDR1 SNHLY and CDR2 FYNNEI. The CDR3 is CASSERQGSYNEQFF. CDR3 DNA: TGTGCCAGCAGTGAACGGCAGGGGTCTTACAATGAGCAGTTCTTC.

The chain has TRBV6-2 or TRBV6-3 and TRBJ1-5, with 9 bases matching TRBD1. V shed 6 bases, J shed 4 bases, and the junction held 1 base outside the gene matches. The CDR3 totals 13 residues. The germline CDR1 and CDR2 sequences are MNHEY and SVGEGT. In DNA, the CDR3 is TGTGCCAGCAGCGACAGGGGGAATCAGCCCCAGCATTTT. The encoded protein is CASSDRGNQPQHF.

The rearrangement uses TRBV2 and TRBJ2-1; TRBD2 aligns across 7 bases. CDR3 size: 14 residues. CDR1 SNHLY and CDR2 FYNNEI come from the germline V gene. Trimming cost V 3 bases and J 7 bases; bases outside gene matches: 6. CDR3 DNA: TGTGCCAGCAGTGAGGGGGGGGAGGAGAATGAGCAGTTCTTC. Translating it yields CASSEGGEENEQFF.

This chain uses TRBV7-9 with TRBJ1-1; TRBD1 agrees at 7 bases. The CDR3 consists of 14 residues. CDR1 SEHNR and CDR2 FQNEAQ come from the germline V gene (reference sequence). The V gene end was trimmed by 5 bases and the J gene end by 11 bases; junction bases not matched to a gene: 14. The DNA for the CDR3 is TGTGCCAGCAGCACAGGACAGGACCGGGCTGGGGCTTTCTTT. This encodes CASSTGQDRAGAFF.

The chain has TRBV4-3 and TRBJ1-4; 12 positions match TRBD1. CDR1 LGHNA and CDR2 YSLEER come from the germline V gene. With 0 bases clipped from V and 3 bases from J, the junction kept 11 bases outside the gene matches. The CDR3 covers 20 residues. CDR3 in amino acids: CASSQDLGTGGRGSNEKLFF. The DNA for the CDR3 is TGCGCCAGCAGCCAAGATCTGGGGACAGGGGGCAGGGGGTCTAATGAAAAACTGTTTTTT.

The chain employs TRBV4-1 and TRBJ2-7; maybe TRBD1 (5 bases). Germline-derived CDR1 and CDR2 are MGHRA and YSYEKL. The V gene lost 0 bases and the J gene lost 4 bases, with 22 bases spanning the gap. The CDR3 sequence is 18 residues long. This CDR3 is CASSQDFEGGTGAYEQYF. The CDR3 DNA follows: TGCGCCAGCAGCCAAGATTTCGAAGGTGGAACAGGCGCTTACGAGCAGTACTTC.

This sequence joins TRBV4-3 and TRBJ1-2; D might be TRBD1 (6 bases). Germline loops: CDR1 LGHNA, CDR2 YSLEER. V was pared by 1 base and J by 4 bases, with 13 bases between. This CDR3 is built from 15 residues. CDR3 in amino acids: CASSQAGGIGYGYTF. The CDR3 coding sequence is TGCGCCAGCAGCCAAGCCGGGGGCATCGGCTATGGCTACACCTTC.

V and J are TRBV14 and TRBJ1-2; TRBD1 might be the D (5 bases). Germline V gives CDR1 SGHDN, CDR2 FVKESK. V lost 0 bases, J lost 6 bases, and 14 bases lay in between. The CDR3 is 15 residues long. The CDR3 DNA reads TGTGCCAGCAGCCAAGATCTGTCTGTGGGGCATGGCTACACCTTC. This gives the protein CASSQDLSVGHGYTF.

This clone appeared a single time. J is TRBJ2-2 and V is TRBV6-6; the D gene is possibly TRBD2 (6 bases). The CDR3 totals 16 residues. CDR1 and CDR2 from the germline V gene are MNHNY and SVGAGI (reference sequence). V lost 1 base and J 3 bases, leaving 12 bases between the germline ends. The CDR3 nucleotides read TGTGCCAGCAGTTACTGGGGGGAATCGGACACCGGGGAGCTGTTTTTT. Translating it yields CASSYWGESDTGELFF.

The rearrangement uses TRBV7-2 and TRBJ1-2, with a possible D match to TRBD1 (5 bases). Trimming left V 3 bases short and J 6 bases short, with 14 bases between. The CDR3 sequence is 14 residues long. The V gene's germline CDR1 is SGHTA and CDR2 FQGNSA. The DNA of the CDR3 is TGTGCCAGCAGCTTGAATTGGCAGGGTGATGGCTACACCTTC. It encodes CASSLNWQGDGYTF.

The chain uses TRBV3-1 (or the pseudogene TRBV3-2) and TRBJ2-3; D perhaps matches TRBD2 (6 bases). Trimming removed 1 base at V and 0 bases at J, with 17 bases between. This CDR3 is built from 18 residues. Germline values: CDR1 LGHDT, CDR2 YNNKEL (reference sequence). The CDR3 sequence: CASSQVKLAAFSTDTQYF. The CDR3 DNA is TGTGCCAGCAGCCAAGTTAAACTAGCAGCGTTTAGCACAGATACGCAGTATTTT.